The 13 T cell receptor beta chains below come from one sample, sequenced in a study of cytotoxic CD8 clonotypes in ibrutinib-treated CLL. Method: immunoSEQ multiplex PCR; TCRdb's copy keeps in-frame clones and lacks some. The sample includes 150,000 to 200,000 clones, approximately 72% seen only once; the top ten take 10% to 15%. This material consisted of PBMCs, taken after 24 months of ibrutinib treatment. The receptors originated from a human donor with chronic lymphocytic leukemia.

This rearrangement joins TRBV14 to TRBJ2-1; 8 nucleotides line up with TRBD2. J lost 3 bases, V lost 1 base, and 8 bases had no gene match. The CDR3 consists of 17 residues. CDR1 is SGHDN and CDR2 is FVKESK in the germline V gene. CDR3 DNA: TGTGCCAGCAGCCAAGGGTCAGCGGGAGCTGGCTACAATGAGCAGTTCTTC. This encodes CASSQGSAGAGYNEQFF.

The chain joins TRBV30 to TRBJ1-5, with a tentative D call TRBD1 (6 bases). The CDR3 totals 13 residues. CDR1 is GTSNPN, CDR2 SVGIG, per germline (reference sequence). Trimming took 4 bases from V and 4 from J, leaving 11 bases between them. The CDR3 bases are TGTGCCTGGAATCCGGGACAAAATCAGCCCCAGCATTTT. This encodes CAWNPGQNQPQHF. Based on the CDR3 plus reference TRBV30 and TRBJ1-5, the full variable domain is SQTIHQWPATLVQPVGSPLSLECTVEGTSNPNLYWYRQAAGRGLQLLFYSVGIGQISSEVPQNLSASRPQDRQFILSSKKLLLSDSGFYLCAWNPGQNQPQHFGDGTRLSIL.

V is TRBV19 and J is TRBJ2-5, with 10 positions matching TRBD1. From germline, CDR1 is LNHDA and CDR2 SQIVND (reference sequence). The CDR3 covers 15 residues. The V and J ends lost 4 bases and 5 bases, in that order; junction bases with no gene match: 7. The CDR3 DNA reads as TGTGCCAGTAGTAGGGGGGACAGGGGTAGGGAGACCCAGTACTTC. This gives the protein CASSRGDRGRETQYF.

The chain couples TRBV2 to TRBJ1-1; D is unresolved. V lost 2 bases to trimming and J lost 4 bases, with 8 bases between them. Germline values: CDR1 SNHLY, CDR2 FYNNEI. The CDR3 spans 13 residues. Here the CDR3 reads CASSESVPTEAFF. The DNA for the CDR3 is TGTGCCAGCAGTGAATCAGTCCCCACTGAAGCTTTCTTT.

The sample holds a few counts of this clone. The chain uses TRBV7-3 and TRBJ2-2, with TRBD2 identical over 7 bases. The V and J ends lost 0 bases and 1 base, in that order; junction bases with no gene match: 2. This CDR3 is 16 amino acids long. The V gene's germline CDR1 is SGHTA and CDR2 FQGTGA. CDR3 in DNA: TGTGCCAGCAGCTTAACGGGAGGGCTGAACACCGGGGAGCTGTTTTTT. This sequence encodes CASSLTGGLNTGELFF.

The CDR3 region has the DNA TGTGCCAGCAGCGAGACGGGACAGGGCACTGAAGCTTTCTTT. It yields the protein CASSETGQGTEAFF. The chain is built from TRBV9 and TRBJ1-1, with 9 bases identical to TRBD1. This CDR3 is 14 amino acids long. The junction had 4 bases not matched to a gene; V was cut back by 3 bases and J by 4 bases. Germline V lookup: CDR1 SGDLS, CDR2 YYNGEE.

The chain recombines TRBV19 with TRBJ1-4; perhaps TRBD1 as D (6 bases). CDR1 is LNHDA, CDR2 SQIVND, per germline (reference sequence). V lost 7 bases to trimming and J lost 0 bases, with 9 bases between them. CDR3 size: 14 residues. CDR3 coding DNA: TGTGCCAGTACAGGGGTAGCAACTAATGAAAAACTGTTTTTT. Its protein product is CASTGVATNEKLFF.

This chain connects TRBV10-3 to TRBJ2-5; D is possibly TRBD2 (6 bases). Looked up from germline, CDR1 is ENHRY and CDR2 is SYGVKD. This CDR3 contains 14 residues. The ends were cut back, 7 bases at V and 3 bases at J, with 15 bases in the middle. CDR3 sequence (DNA): TGTGCCATCACAGATACCCCTAGCGAAGAGACCCAGTACTTC. It is translated as CAITDTPSEETQYF.

The chain combines TRBV4-2 with TRBJ2-7; no firm D call. V shed 1 base and J shed 6 bases, with 10 bases lying between them. Germline lookup yields CDR1 LGHNA and CDR2 YNFKEQ. CDR3 length equals 13 residues. The CDR3 is CASSQVTRSEQYF. The CDR3 nucleotides are TGTGCCAGCAGCCAAGTCACTCGAAGCGAGCAGTACTTC.

V is TRBV4-1 and J is TRBJ2-1; D may be TRBD2 (5 bases). The V gene's germline CDR1 is MGHRA and CDR2 YSYEKL. Between the trimmed V and J ends, which lost 0 bases and 7 bases, there was a span of 7 bases. The CDR3 runs 13 residues. The DNA for the CDR3 is TGCGCCAGCAGCCAAGAACCGGGAAATGAGCAGTTCTTC. Translated: CASSQEPGNEQFF.

The chain recombines TRBV5-6 with TRBJ1-1, with D unresolved. The CDR3 loop spans 14 amino acids. The germline V gene encodes CDR1 SGHDT and CDR2 YYEEEE. Trimming left V 6 bases short and J 1 base short, with 13 bases between. CDR3: CASNLLHRNTEAFF. The CDR3 coding sequence is TGTGCCAGCAATCTCCTCCACAGGAACACTGAAGCTTTCTTT.

The chain couples TRBV7-6 to TRBJ1-2; D ambiguous. Trimming cost V 6 bases and J 3 bases, with 11 bases left between them. This CDR3 contains 13 residues. CDR1 is SGHVS and CDR2 is FNYEAQ in the germline V gene. CDR3 bases: TGTGCCAGCAGGCGGATCGCTGACTATGGCTACACCTTC. Translated, it gives CASRRIADYGYTF.

The chain uses TRBV6-5 and TRBJ2-7, with D possibly matching TRBD2 (5 bases). The germline V gene encodes CDR1 MNHEY and CDR2 SVGAGI. Trimming left V 5 bases short and J 5 bases short, with 10 bases between. This CDR3 is built from 12 residues. CDR3 protein: CASSTRVNEQYF. The DNA for the CDR3 is TGTGCCAGCAGTACTAGGGTAAACGAGCAGTACTTC.